The rows below give T cell receptor beta chains drawn from one sample of a study of cytomegalovirus exposure and HLA in healthy donors. Clones were read by immunoSEQ multiplex PCR, and TCRdb kept only the in-frame ones, dropping some. This table holds roughly 150,000 clones, around 75% found once. Input material: PBMCs. The source of these receptors is a woman aged 40 to 50 in good health and CMV-seronegative. Both conserved end residues are part of each CDR3. D genes are given only for firm matches. A row's size may be missing; if present it is once, few, many or a size class.

v_gene,abundance,j_gene,d_gene,CDR3nt,CDR3aa
TRBV14,.,TRBJ2-6,.,TGTGCCAGCAGCCAAGCCCCAGGGTACTCTGGGGCCAACGTCCTGACTTTC,CASSQAPGYSGANVLTF
TRBV2,once,TRBJ2-7,.,TGTGCCAGCAGTGTTGGCCGACTACTTACCTACGAGCAGTACTTC,CASSVGRLLTYEQYF
TRBV29-1,.,TRBJ2-1,TRBD1,TGCAGCGTTGGCAAGGGGGGGACAGGGCGTGGATGGGAGCAGTTCTTC,CSVGKGGTGRGWEQFF
TRBV28,.,TRBJ1-5,.,TGTGCCAGCAGTTTACTTGGCGGAGGGTGGGATCAGCCCCAGCATTTT,CASSLLGGGWDQPQHF
TRBV28,.,TRBJ2-2,TRBD1,TGTGCCAGCAGTTTACAAAGGACAGGGGGGACTAGTGGTTGGACCGGGGAGCTGTTTTTT,CASSLQRTGGTSGWTGELFF
TRBV5-1,.,TRBJ2-7,.,TGCGCCAGCAGCCTACCGACTCAACCAGGGGTTCCTGAACAACGCTCCTACGAGCAGTACTTC,CASSLPTQPGVPEQRSYEQYF
TRBV10-3,.,TRBJ2-7,TRBD2,TGTGCCATCAGTGACGGTAGCGGGGCGTCCTACGAGCAGTACTTC,CAISDGSGASYEQYF
TRBV7-7,.,TRBJ1-3,.,TGTGCCAGCAGCCAGGGATTTGCTGCTGGAAACACCATATATTTT,CASSQGFAAGNTIYF
TRBV7-6,.,TRBJ2-5,TRBD1,TGTGCCAGCAGCTCGGACAGGGGAGAGACCCAGTACTTC,CASSSDRGETQYF
TRBV5-1,.,TRBJ1-6,TRBD1,TGCGCCAGCAGCTTGCGACAGGGGCCTTTTTTACCCCTCCACTTT,CASSLRQGPFLPLHF
TRBV28,.,TRBJ2-2,TRBD1,TGTGCCAGCACAATAGGACAGGGAAGAGCCGGGGAGCTGTTTTTT,CASTIGQGRAGELFF
TRBV10-1,.,TRBJ2-1,TRBD2,TGCGCCAGTAATAATTGGGCGGGGGGGATCAATGAGCAGTTCTTC,CASNNWAGGINEQFF
TRBV5-1,.,TRBJ2-1,TRBD1,TGCGCCAGCTTCGGGACAGGCCCCCATGAGCAGTTCTTC,CASFGTGPHEQFF
TRBV10-3,.,TRBJ2-5,.,TGTGCCATCAGTGACCCGGCGGGTGTAAGGGAGACCCAGTACTTC,CAISDPAGVRETQYF
TRBV5-4,.,TRBJ2-7,.,TGTGCCAGCAGCTGGGAGTATTCTTACGAGCAGTACTTC,CASSWEYSYEQYF
TRBV5-1,.,TRBJ2-7,TRBD2,TGCGCCAGCAGCTGGGGAGGGCCTGACTACGAGCAGTACTTC,CASSWGGPDYEQYF
TRBV14,.,TRBJ2-3,.,TGTGCCAGCAGCCAAGACACAGGGGGGGTGACAGATACGCAGTATTTT,CASSQDTGGVTDTQYF
TRBV18,.,TRBJ2-7,.,TGTGCCAGCTCACCGCGACAGGCCTCTAGTGGCGAGCAGTACTTC,CASSPRQASSGEQYF
TRBV5-4,.,TRBJ2-7,.,TGTGCCAGCAGCTTTGGACTGTCCTACGAGCAGTACTTC,CASSFGLSYEQYF
TRBV30,.,TRBJ2-1,TRBD2,TGTGCCTGGGAGCTAGCGGGGGAGGGCAATGAGCAGTTCTTC,CAWELAGEGNEQFF
TRBV5-1,.,TRBJ2-2,TRBD2,TGCGCCAGCAGCCGGACTAGCGGGAGTGGGGAGCTGTTTTTT,CASSRTSGSGELFF
TRBV5-1,.,TRBJ2-3,TRBD2,TGCGCCAGCAGCTTTGCTCTAGCGGCTAGCACAGATACGCAGTATTTT,CASSFALAASTDTQYF
TRBV5-1,.,TRBJ2-2,.,TGCGCCAGCAGGGTGGGGGCCGACACCGGGGAGCTGTTTTTT,CASRVGADTGELFF
TRBV7-9,.,TRBJ2-7,.,TGTGCCAGCAGTTCCCGGACGGAGACTACCTACGAGCAGTACTTC,CASSSRTETTYEQYF
TRBV2,.,TRBJ1-6,TRBD1,TGTGCCAGCACGATGGACAGGGGTGTTTCACCCCTCCACTTT,CASTMDRGVSPLHF
TRBV30,.,TRBJ2-6,.,TGTGCCTGGGGTACTGGACTTTCTGGGGCCAACGTCCTGACTTTC,CAWGTGLSGANVLTF
TRBV7-8,.,TRBJ2-3,.,TGTGCCAGCAGCCAAGAGGGTACGCAGTATTTT,CASSQEGTQYF
TRBV10-1,.,TRBJ1-1,.,TGCGCCAGTAATACCGGGACATCGAACACTGAAGCTTTCTTT,CASNTGTSNTEAFF
TRBV7-9,few,TRBJ1-1,.,TGTGCCAGCAGGACGGGACACTCAAGGAACACTGAAGCTTTCTTT,CASRTGHSRNTEAFF
TRBV29-1,.,TRBJ1-1,.,TGCAGCGCCATACAGGGTGGCACTGAAGCTTTCTTT,CSAIQGGTEAFF
TRBV10-2,.,TRBJ2-5,.,TGCGCCAGCAGTGGGCGGCAGGGATTGGAGACCCAGTACTTC,CASSGRQGLETQYF
TRBV2,.,TRBJ1-5,.,TGTGCCAGCAGTGAAGAGGGCGGGGGCCCCAATCAGCCCCAGCATTTT,CASSEEGGGPNQPQHF
TRBV2,few,TRBJ1-4,TRBD1,TGTGCCAGCAGGAAGGACAGGGCGAATGAAAAACTGTTTTTT,CASRKDRANEKLFF
TRBV6-5,.,TRBJ1-5,.,TGTGCCAGCAGCCGGACGGGAGGCCAGCCCCAGCATTTT,CASSRTGGQPQHF
TRBV28,few,TRBJ1-1,.,TGTGCCAGCACCTTGGGACACCCCAACACTGAAGCTTTCTTT,CASTLGHPNTEAFF
TRBV4-1,once,TRBJ2-1,TRBD2,TGCGCCAGCAGCGGAGGGAAGACTAGCGGGAGTGTAGGCAATGAGCAGTTCTTC,CASSGGKTSGSVGNEQFF
TRBV6-1,.,TRBJ2-7,TRBD2,TGTGCCAGCAGTGAAAGTAGCGGGGTTGGATTACAGTACTTC,CASSESSGVGLQYF
TRBV7-9,.,TRBJ1-6,.,TGTGCCAGCAGCTTAGAGGGGGAGAGTTCACCCCTCCACTTT,CASSLEGESSPLHF
TRBV7-8,.,TRBJ1-2,.,TGTGCCAGCAGCTTAGCTATTTCAGCGATAAACTATGGCTACACCTTC,CASSLAISAINYGYTF
TRBV7-7,once,TRBJ2-1,TRBD2,TGTGCCAGCAGCTTAGATCGGGGGGACAATGAGCAGTTCTTC,CASSLDRGDNEQFF
TRBV11-2,.,TRBJ1-2,.,TGTGCCAGCAGCCGGGTTACAGGCGAGTATGGCTACACCTTC,CASSRVTGEYGYTF
TRBV5-1,.,TRBJ2-3,TRBD2,TGCGCCAGCAGAGAGACGGGGGGGCCGGGGGATACGCAGTATTTT,CASRETGGPGDTQYF
TRBV10-3,.,TRBJ2-2,.,TGTGCCATACAGACAGTGCTGAACACCGGGGAGCTGTTTTTT,CAIQTVLNTGELFF
TRBV10-1,.,TRBJ1-1,.,TGCGCCAGCAGTGAGTCGTACTTACCGAACACTGAAGCTTTCTTT,CASSESYLPNTEAFF
TRBV27,.,TRBJ1-5,.,TGTGCCAGCAGTTTGATGGGGGCTTTGCAGCCCCAGCATTTT,CASSLMGALQPQHF
TRBV19,.,TRBJ1-2,TRBD1,TGTGCCAGTAGCGCACCGGGACAGGGGTATGGCTACACCTTC,CASSAPGQGYGYTF
TRBV30,.,TRBJ1-3,TRBD1,TGTGCCTCGGGACAGGGAGGTGGAAACACCATATATTTT,CASGQGGGNTIYF
TRBV5-8,.,TRBJ1-3,.,TGTGCCAGCAGCTGGTCTGCGATGGGAAACACCATATATTTT,CASSWSAMGNTIYF
TRBV18,.,TRBJ1-3,TRBD1,TGTGCCAGCTCACCTCCCGGGACAGAGCTTTTCTCTGGAAACACCATATATTTT,CASSPPGTELFSGNTIYF
TRBV5-1,.,TRBJ2-7,.,TGCGCCAGCAGCTTGTTTAGCGGACTCCCCAGGGACGAGCAGTACTTC,CASSLFSGLPRDEQYF
TRBV18,once,TRBJ2-4,TRBD1,TGTGCCAGCTCACCAGTTTGGGGACAGGGGGCATCCAAAAACATTCAGTACTTC,CASSPVWGQGASKNIQYF